The rows below give T cell receptor beta chains drawn from one sample of a study of T cell repertoires in cytomegalovirus infection. TCRdb reprocessed the reads with MiXCR, giving one entry per CDR3 protein. The repertoire holds about 150,000 distinct CDR3 sequences, with roughly a quarter as singletons. Sequenced sample: PBMCs. The source is a human donor in good health (CMV status not recorded). Some clones in this sample may be carry-over from other donors' samples. Both conserved end residues are part of each CDR3. A D gene is named only where the DNA matches it firmly. Expanded clones are given a class, and other clones once, few, many or no size at all.

NA TRBJ2-3 TRBV6-2/TRBV6-3 NA CASSYPPVGFTDTQYF TGTGCCAGCAGTTACCCCCCGGTGGGCTTCACAGATACGCAGTATTTT
NA TRBJ1-6 TRBV5-1 NA CASSPEDVNSPLHF TGCGCCAGCAGCCCCGAGGACGTGAATTCACCCCTCCACTTT
NA TRBJ1-1 TRBV12-3/TRBV12-4 NA CASSFLGFEAFF TGTGCCAGCAGTTTTCTGGGATTCGAAGCTTTCTTT
TRBD1 TRBJ1-4 TRBV7-2 many CASSSDRGNEKLFF TGTGCCAGCAGCTCGGACAGGGGGAATGAAAAACTGTTTTTT
NA TRBJ2-3 TRBV23-1 many CASSQDECGTDTQYF TGCGCCAGCAGTCAAGACGAATGCGGCACAGATACGCAGTATTTT
NA TRBJ1-1 TRBV11-2 few CASSFAGLNTEAFF TGTGCCAGCAGCTTTGCAGGATTGAACACTGAAGCTTTCTTT
NA TRBJ2-1 TRBV28 NA CASSLSPRQLNVHNEQFF TGTGCCAGCAGTTTAAGCCCCCGGCAGCTAAATGTCCACAATGAGCAGTTCTTC
TRBD2 TRBJ2-1 TRBV27 many CASSRLAGNEQFF TGTGCCAGCAGCCGACTAGCGGGCAATGAGCAGTTCTTC
NA TRBJ2-2 TRBV27 NA CASSLSKSGTGELFF TGTGCCAGCAGTTTATCGAAGTCGGGCACCGGGGAGCTGTTTTTT
TRBD2 TRBJ2-5 TRBV10-3 few CAISGGLAPQETQYF TGTGCCATCAGTGGGGGACTAGCGCCCCAGGAGACCCAGTACTTC
NA TRBJ1-2 TRBV20-1 NA CSARGGAYGYTF TGCAGTGCTAGGGGGGGGGCCTATGGCTACACCTTC
TRBD1 TRBJ2-3 TRBV25-1 NA CASSESRGRDTQYF TGTGCCAGCAGTGAGTCGAGGGGGCGAGATACGCAGTATTTT
TRBD1 TRBJ1-1 TRBV7-6 many CASSSHGTGGTEAFF TGTGCCAGCAGCTCTCACGGGACAGGGGGCACTGAAGCTTTCTTT
NA TRBJ2-3 TRBV7-6 few CASSASADTQYF TGTGCCAGCAGCGCCTCGGCAGATACGCAGTATTTT
NA TRBJ2-3 TRBV4-1 NA CASSQEDSTDTQYF TGCGCCAGCAGCCAAGAGGATAGCACAGATACGCAGTATTTT
NA TRBJ1-5 TRBV5-5 many CASSLAPPSNQPQHF TGTGCCAGCAGCTTGGCGCCACCAAGCAATCAGCCCCAGCATTTT
NA TRBJ2-6 TRBV6-2/TRBV6-3 NA CASRRSGSGSGANVLTF TGTGCCAGCAGAAGATCAGGGTCAGGGTCTGGGGCCAACGTCCTGACTTTC
NA TRBJ2-2 TRBV5-1 NA CASRDSAVNTGELFF TGCGCCAGCAGAGATTCAGCGGTGAACACCGGGGAGCTGTTTTTT
NA TRBJ1-5 TRBV7-2 many CASSLGGSSNQPQHF TGTGCCAGCAGCTTAGGGGGGTCTAGCAATCAGCCCCAGCATTTT
TRBD1 TRBJ1-5 TRBV7-2 many CASSLVIGTGNQPQHF TGTGCCAGCAGCTTAGTTATTGGGACAGGAAATCAGCCCCAGCATTTT
NA TRBJ2-5 TRBV5-6 NA CASSFRAQGGTQYF TGTGCCAGCAGCTTCCGGGCCCAAGGGGGGACCCAGTACTTC
NA TRBJ2-3 TRBV7-9 NA CASSPAGGQGEADTQYF TGTGCCAGCAGCCCAGCGGGCGGTCAGGGAGAGGCAGATACGCAGTATTTT
NA TRBJ2-7 TRBV7-2 NA CASSRGNYYEQYF TGTGCCAGCAGCCGCGGGAACTACTACGAACAGTACTTC
NA TRBJ1-2 TRBV6-5 NA CASSYTFPNYGYTF TGTGCCAGCAGTTACACTTTCCCTAACTATGGCTACACCTTC
TRBD1 TRBJ2-5 TRBV7-6 many CASSYQGGLSDTETQYF TGTGCCAGCAGCTACCAAGGGGGCCTATCGGACACAGAGACCCAGTACTTC
NA TRBJ1-4 TRBV28 NA CASSLATNEKLFF TGTGCCAGCAGCCTTGCAACTAATGAAAAACTGTTTTTT
NA TRBJ2-2 TRBV19 NA CASRAPGTGELFF TGTGCCAGTAGAGCCCCGGGGACCGGGGAGCTGTTTTTT
NA TRBJ2-1 TRBV25-1 NA CASSDTGSRSSEQFF TGTGCCAGCAGTGATACAGGGTCGCGTAGTAGTGAGCAGTTCTTC
NA TRBJ1-1 TRBV27 NA CASSLLWGNTEAFF TGTGCCAGCAGTTTACTATGGGGGAACACTGAAGCTTTCTTT
NA TRBJ2-1 TRBV28 NA CASGGGQLTYNEQFF TGTGCCAGCGGGGGGGGACAGCTGACCTACAATGAGCAGTTCTTC
NA TRBJ1-2 TRBV12-3/TRBV12-4 NA CASSLGTGTTVYGYTF TGTGCCAGCAGTTTAGGGACCGGGACGACGGTTTATGGCTACACCTTC
NA TRBJ2-7 TRBV7-8 NA CASSLGADQYF TGTGCCAGCAGCTTAGGGGCAGACCAGTACTTC
NA TRBJ1-2 TRBV7-8 NA CASSLGVQPYGYTF TGTGCCAGCAGCTTAGGTGTACAACCCTATGGCTACACCTTC
TRBD2 TRBJ2-7 TRBV3-1 NA CASSQLNSVGLDIYEQYF TGTGCCAGCAGCCAACTTAATTCGGTCGGACTAGACATCTACGAGCAGTACTTC
NA TRBJ1-5 TRBV7-9 few CASSPGGQPQHF TGTGCCAGCAGCCCAGGTGGACAGCCCCAGCATTTT
NA TRBJ2-7 TRBV4-3 few CASSQDRLLERTREQYF TGCGCCAGCAGCCAAGACCGACTACTAGAAAGGACGAGGGAGCAGTACTTC
TRBD1 TRBJ2-5 TRBV18 few CASSPGQGQTQYF TGTGCCAGCTCACCGGGACAGGGCCAGACCCAGTACTTC
NA TRBJ2-1 TRBV7-3 many CASSLTQKGDEQFF TGTGCCAGCAGCTTAACGCAGAAGGGAGATGAGCAGTTCTTC
NA TRBJ1-3 TRBV7-3 few CASSYEDSGNTIYF TGTGCCAGCAGCTACGAGGATTCTGGAAACACCATATATTTT
TRBD1 TRBJ1-1 TRBV4-1 NA CASSEGQYTEAFF TGCGCCAGCAGCGAGGGACAGTACACTGAAGCTTTCTTT
NA TRBJ1-2 TRBV7-8 many CASSFKVSNYGYTF TGTGCCAGCAGCTTTAAGGTCTCTAACTATGGCTACACCTTC
NA TRBJ1-2 TRBV5-1 few CASSLEGPTNYGYTF TGCGCCAGCAGCTTGGAGGGACCCACGAACTATGGCTACACCTTC
TRBD1 TRBJ1-2 TRBV7-8 many CASSPRDSNYGYTF TGTGCCAGCAGCCCCAGGGACAGTAACTATGGCTACACCTTC
TRBD1 TRBJ2-1 TRBV11-1 NA CASSPDRGYNEQFF TGTGCCAGCAGCCCGGACAGGGGATACAATGAGCAGTTCTTC
NA TRBJ2-5 TRBV29-1 NA CSLYGGGETQYF TGCAGCCTCTACGGGGGCGGAGAGACCCAGTACTTC
NA TRBJ1-5 TRBV7-8 NA CASSWGNSNQPQHF TGTGCCAGCAGCTGGGGGAATAGCAATCAGCCCCAGCATTTT
TRBD1 TRBJ1-1 TRBV20-1 many CSAEDRRMPMNTEAFF TGCAGTGCTGAGGACAGGAGGATGCCCATGAACACTGAAGCTTTCTTT
NA TRBJ1-4 TRBV29-1 few CSALGRVGEKLFF TGCAGCGCCCTGGGTCGCGTTGGAGAAAAACTGTTTTTT
TRBD2 TRBJ2-7 TRBV5-4 few CASSFGTNEQYF TGTGCCAGCAGCTTCGGGACTAACGAGCAGTACTTC
TRBD2 TRBJ2-3 TRBV6-6 NA CASSYSGLAGTPSTDTQYF TGTGCCAGCAGTTACTCGGGACTAGCGGGAACTCCTAGCACAGATACGCAGTATTTT
TRBD2 TRBJ2-7 TRBV19 few CASSPAAGESYEQYF TGTGCCAGTAGTCCGGCAGCGGGGGAATCCTACGAGCAGTACTTC
NA TRBJ1-1 TRBV23-1 NA CASSQGGGAENRNTEAFF TGCGCCAGCAGTCAGGGAGGGGGAGCGGAGAACAGGAACACTGAAGCTTTCTTT
NA TRBJ2-1 TRBV30 NA CAWSYGFDEQFF TGTGCCTGGAGTTATGGGTTCGATGAGCAGTTCTTC
NA TRBJ1-1 TRBV7-2 many CASSAGTANTEAFF TGTGCCAGCAGCGCCGGGACCGCGAACACTGAAGCTTTCTTT
TRBD1 TRBJ2-2 TRBV7-6 NA CASSQDRVSGELFF TGTGCCAGCAGCCAAGACAGGGTTAGCGGGGAGCTGTTTTTT
NA TRBJ1-1 TRBV3-1 NA CASSPRGRWMNTEAFF TGTGCCAGCAGCCCCAGAGGACGTTGGATGAACACTGAAGCTTTCTTT